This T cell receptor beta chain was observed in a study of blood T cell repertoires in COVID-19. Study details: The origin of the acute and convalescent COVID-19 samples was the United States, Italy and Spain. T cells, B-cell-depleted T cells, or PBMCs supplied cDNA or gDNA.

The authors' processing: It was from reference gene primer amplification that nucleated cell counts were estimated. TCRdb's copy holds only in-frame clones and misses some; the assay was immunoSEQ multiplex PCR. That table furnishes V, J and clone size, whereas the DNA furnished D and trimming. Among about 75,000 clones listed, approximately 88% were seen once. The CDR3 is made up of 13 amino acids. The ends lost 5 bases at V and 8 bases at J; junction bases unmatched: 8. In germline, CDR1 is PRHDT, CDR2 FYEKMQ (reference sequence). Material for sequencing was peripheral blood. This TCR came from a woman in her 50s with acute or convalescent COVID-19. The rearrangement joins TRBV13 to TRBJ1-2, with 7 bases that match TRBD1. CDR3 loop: CASSQGGGYGYTF. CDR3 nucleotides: TGTGCCAGCAGCCAGGGGGGCGGGTACGGCTACACCTTC.